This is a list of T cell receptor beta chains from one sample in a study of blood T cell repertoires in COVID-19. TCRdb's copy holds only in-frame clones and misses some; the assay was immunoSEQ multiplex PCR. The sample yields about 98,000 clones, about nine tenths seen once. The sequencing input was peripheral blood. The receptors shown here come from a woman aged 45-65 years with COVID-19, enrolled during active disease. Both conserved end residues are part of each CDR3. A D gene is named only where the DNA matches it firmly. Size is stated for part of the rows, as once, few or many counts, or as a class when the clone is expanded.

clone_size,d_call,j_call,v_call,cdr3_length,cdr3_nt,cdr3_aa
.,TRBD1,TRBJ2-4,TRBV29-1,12,TGCAGCGCTGGGACAGGACGAAACATTCAGTACTTC,CSAGTGRNIQYF
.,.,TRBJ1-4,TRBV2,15,TGTGCCAGCAGACCTGACAGCTCAACTAATGAAAAACTGTTTTTT,CASRPDSSTNEKLFF
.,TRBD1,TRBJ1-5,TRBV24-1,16,TGTGCCACCAGTGATTTAGGGACAGGGGGCGTTCAGCCCCAGCATTTT,CATSDLGTGGVQPQHF
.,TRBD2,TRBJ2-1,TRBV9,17,TGTGCCAGCAGCTCAAGACTAGCGGGGAGCTCCTACAATGAGCAGTTCTTC,CASSSRLAGSSYNEQFF
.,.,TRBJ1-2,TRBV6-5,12,TGTGCCAGCAGGATGGAGAACTATGGCTACACCTTC,CASRMENYGYTF
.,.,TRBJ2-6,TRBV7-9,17,TGTGCCAGCAGCACTTTTGCAGGCCCCTCTGGGGCCAACGTCCTGACTTTC,CASSTFAGPSGANVLTF
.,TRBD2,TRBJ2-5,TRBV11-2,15,TGTGCCAGCAGCTCCGGGACTACCCGGGGAGAGACCCAGTACTTC,CASSSGTTRGETQYF
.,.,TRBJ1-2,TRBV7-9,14,TGTGCCAGCAGCTTAGCGCAGGACAGCTATGGCTACACCTTC,CASSLAQDSYGYTF
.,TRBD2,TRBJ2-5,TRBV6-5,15,TGTGCCAGCAGGCCGGGGGGGGCCGGGGGAGAGACCCAGTACTTC,CASRPGGAGGETQYF
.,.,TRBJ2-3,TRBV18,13,TGTGCCAGCTCAGCCGCGGGCACAGATACGCAGTATTTT,CASSAAGTDTQYF
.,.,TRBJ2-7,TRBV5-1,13,TGCGCCAGCAGCCCGCTCAGCTCCTACGAGCAGTACTTC,CASSPLSSYEQYF
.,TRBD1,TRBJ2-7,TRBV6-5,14,TGTGCCAGCAGAGACAGGGCAATATCCTACGAGCAGTACTTC,CASRDRAISYEQYF
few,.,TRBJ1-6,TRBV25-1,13,TGTGCCAGCAGGTACAGGGAGAAGGGACCCCTCCACTTT,CASRYREKGPLHF
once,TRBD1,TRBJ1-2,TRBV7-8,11,TGTGCCAGCAGCGACAGGGATGGCTACACCTTC,CASSDRDGYTF
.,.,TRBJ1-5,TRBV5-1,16,TGCGCCAGCAGCACGACACAGGGTAGGAACAATCAGCCCCAGCATTTT,CASSTTQGRNNQPQHF
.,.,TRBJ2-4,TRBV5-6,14,TGTGCCAGCAGCTTGTGGTGGGGGCCAAACATTCAGTACTTC,CASSLWWGPNIQYF
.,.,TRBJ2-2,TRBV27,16,TGTGCCAGCAGTTTATTGGACAGAGTAAACACCGGGGAGCTGTTTTTT,CASSLLDRVNTGELFF
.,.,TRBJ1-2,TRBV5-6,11,TGTGCCAGCAGCCTGAGTTTCGGCTACACCTTC,CASSLSFGYTF
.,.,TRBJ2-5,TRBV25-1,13,TGTGCCAGCAGTGAACATCGGGGTCAGACCCAGTACTTC,CASSEHRGQTQYF
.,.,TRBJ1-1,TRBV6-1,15,TGTGCCAGCAGTGAACGGGATTTCATGAACACTGAAGCTTTCTTT,CASSERDFMNTEAFF
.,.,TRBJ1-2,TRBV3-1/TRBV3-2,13,TGTGCCAGCAGCCAAGGGAGTAACTATGGCTACACCTTC,CASSQGSNYGYTF
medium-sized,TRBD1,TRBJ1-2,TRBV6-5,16,TGTGCCAGCAGTTACTCGAGAACAGGGGGCGGCTATGGCTACACCTTC,CASSYSRTGGGYGYTF
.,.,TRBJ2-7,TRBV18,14,TGTGCCAGCTCACCCCAGGGTAAAGGGGACGAGCAGTACTTC,CASSPQGKGDEQYF
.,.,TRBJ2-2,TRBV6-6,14,TGTGCCAGCAGACCCCAGCGCGACACCGGGGAGCTGTTTTTT,CASRPQRDTGELFF
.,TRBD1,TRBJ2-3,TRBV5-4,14,TGTGCCAGCAGCGGGACAGGGACCACAGATACGCAGTATTTT,CASSGTGTTDTQYF
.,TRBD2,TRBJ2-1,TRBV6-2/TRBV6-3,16,TGTGCCAGCAGTTTGGGACTAGCGGGGGTTTTCAATGAGCAGTTCTTC,CASSLGLAGVFNEQFF
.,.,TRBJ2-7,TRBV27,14,TGTGCCAGCAGTTTTTACGGGAACTCCTACGAGCAGTACTTC,CASSFYGNSYEQYF
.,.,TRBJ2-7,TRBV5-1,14,TGCGCCAGCAGCTCACCGGGATTCCCCTACGAGCAGTACTTC,CASSSPGFPYEQYF
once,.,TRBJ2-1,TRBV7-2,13,TGTGCCAGCAACTTCCGACTCGACAATGAGCAGTTCTTC,CASNFRLDNEQFF
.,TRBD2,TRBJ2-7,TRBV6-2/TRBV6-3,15,TGTGCCAGCAGTTACTCAAGCGGGGGGGCGGTCGAGCAGTACTTC,CASSYSSGGAVEQYF
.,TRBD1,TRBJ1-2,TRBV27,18,TGTGCCAGCAGTTTATCTTTACCGACCCAGGGGGCTGGCTATGGCTACACCTTC,CASSLSLPTQGAGYGYTF
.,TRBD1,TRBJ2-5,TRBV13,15,TGTGCCAGCAGCCCCTGGGGACAGGAGCAAGAGACCCAGTACTTC,CASSPWGQEQETQYF
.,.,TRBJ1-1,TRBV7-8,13,TGTGCCAGCAGCTTCCGGGGTCAGACTGAAGCTTTCTTT,CASSFRGQTEAFF
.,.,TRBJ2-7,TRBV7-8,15,TGTGCCAGCAGCTTAGGTACCGCCGCGACCTACGAGCAGTACTTC,CASSLGTAATYEQYF
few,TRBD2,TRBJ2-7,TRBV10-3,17,TGTGCCATCAGTGAGTCCGGGACTAGCGGGGGGGCCCACGAGCAGTACTTC,CAISESGTSGGAHEQYF
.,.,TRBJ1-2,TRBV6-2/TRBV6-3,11,TGTGCCAGCAGTCGCGGGGGTGGCTACACCTTC,CASSRGGGYTF
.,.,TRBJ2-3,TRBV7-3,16,TGTGCCAGCAGCTTAGAGTGGGGGGGCCAAACAGATACGCAGTATTTT,CASSLEWGGQTDTQYF
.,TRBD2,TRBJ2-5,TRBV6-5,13,TGTGCCAGCTCTTATAGCGGGGATGAGACCCAGTACTTC,CASSYSGDETQYF
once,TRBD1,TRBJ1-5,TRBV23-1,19,TGCGCCAGCAGTCAATCGAACGGGACAGCTTCGGATAGCAATCAGCCCCAGCATTTT,CASSQSNGTASDSNQPQHF
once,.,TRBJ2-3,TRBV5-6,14,TGTGCCAGCAGCTGGGGACTCAGCACAGATACGCAGTATTTT,CASSWGLSTDTQYF
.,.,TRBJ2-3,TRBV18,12,TGTGCCAGCACGTCAGGGCGAGATACGCAGTATTTT,CASTSGRDTQYF
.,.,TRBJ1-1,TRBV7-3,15,TGTGCCAGCAGCTTAGGGGCCCGTTCGACCACTGAAGCTTTCTTT,CASSLGARSTTEAFF
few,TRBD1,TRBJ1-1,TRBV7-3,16,TGTGCCAGCAGCCTAAACAGGGGGCCGGGGAACACTGAAGCTTTCTTT,CASSLNRGPGNTEAFF